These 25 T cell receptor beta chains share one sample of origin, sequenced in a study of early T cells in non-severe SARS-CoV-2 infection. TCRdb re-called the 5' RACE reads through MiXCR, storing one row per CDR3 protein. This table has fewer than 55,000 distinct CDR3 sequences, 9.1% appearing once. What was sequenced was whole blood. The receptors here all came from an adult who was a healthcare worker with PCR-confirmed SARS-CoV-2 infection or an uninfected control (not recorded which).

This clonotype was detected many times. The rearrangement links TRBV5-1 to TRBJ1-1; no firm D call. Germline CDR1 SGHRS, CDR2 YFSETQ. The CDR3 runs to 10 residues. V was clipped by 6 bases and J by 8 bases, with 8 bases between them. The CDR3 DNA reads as TGCGCCAGCACCAGGATCGAAGCTTTCTTT. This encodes CASTRIEAFF.

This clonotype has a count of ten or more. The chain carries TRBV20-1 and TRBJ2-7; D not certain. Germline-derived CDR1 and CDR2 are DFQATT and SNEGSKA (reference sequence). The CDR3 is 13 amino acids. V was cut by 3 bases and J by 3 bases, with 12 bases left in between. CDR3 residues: CSARPVQNYEQYF. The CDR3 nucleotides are TGCAGTGCTAGGCCCGTACAGAACTACGAGCAGTACTTC.

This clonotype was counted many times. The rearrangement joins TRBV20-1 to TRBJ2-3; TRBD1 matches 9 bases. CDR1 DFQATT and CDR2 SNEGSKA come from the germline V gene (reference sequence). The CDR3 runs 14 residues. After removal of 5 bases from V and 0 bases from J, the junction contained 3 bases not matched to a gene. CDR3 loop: CSAPTGGSTDTQYF. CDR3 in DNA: TGCAGTGCTCCGACAGGGGGAAGCACAGATACGCAGTATTTT.

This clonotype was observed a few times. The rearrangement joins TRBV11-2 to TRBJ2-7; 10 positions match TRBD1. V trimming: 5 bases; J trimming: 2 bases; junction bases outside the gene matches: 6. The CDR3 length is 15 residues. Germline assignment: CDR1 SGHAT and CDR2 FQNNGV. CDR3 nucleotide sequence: TGTGCCAGCAGCCCGCCCGGGACAGGGGCCTACGAGCAGTACTTC. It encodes CASSPPGTGAYEQYF.

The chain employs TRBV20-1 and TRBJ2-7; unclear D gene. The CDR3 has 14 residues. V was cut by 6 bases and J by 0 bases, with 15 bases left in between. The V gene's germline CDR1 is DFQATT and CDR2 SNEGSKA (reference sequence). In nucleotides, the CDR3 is TGCAGTGCCCACGGACGGATGAGCTCCTACGAGCAGTACTTC. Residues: CSAHGRMSSYEQYF.

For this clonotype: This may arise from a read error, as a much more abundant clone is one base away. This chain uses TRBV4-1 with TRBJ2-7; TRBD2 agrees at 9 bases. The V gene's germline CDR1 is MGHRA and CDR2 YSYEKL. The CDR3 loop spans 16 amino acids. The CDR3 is CANSQDAREGRSEQYF. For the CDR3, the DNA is TGCGCCAACAGCCAAGACGCGCGGGAGGGCCGGAGCGAGCAGTACTTC.

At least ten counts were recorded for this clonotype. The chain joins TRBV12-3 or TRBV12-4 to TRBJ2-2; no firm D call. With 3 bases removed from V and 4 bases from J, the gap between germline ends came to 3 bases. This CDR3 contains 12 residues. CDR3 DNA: TGTGCCAGCAGTTTGCCCACCGGGGAGCTGTTTTTT. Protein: CASSLPTGELFF.

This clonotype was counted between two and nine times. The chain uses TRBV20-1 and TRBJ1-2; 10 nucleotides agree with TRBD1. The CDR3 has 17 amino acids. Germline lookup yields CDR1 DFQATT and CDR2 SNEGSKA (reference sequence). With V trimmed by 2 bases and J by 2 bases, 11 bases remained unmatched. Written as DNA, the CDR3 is TGCAGTGCTAGACGACCGGGACAGGGGACCTACAACTATGGCTACACCTTC. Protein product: CSARRPGQGTYNYGYTF.

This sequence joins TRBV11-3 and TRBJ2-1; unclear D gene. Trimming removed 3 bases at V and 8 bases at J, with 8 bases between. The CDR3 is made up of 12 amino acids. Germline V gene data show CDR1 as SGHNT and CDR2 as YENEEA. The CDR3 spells CASSFGGHEQFF. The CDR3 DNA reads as TGTGCCAGCAGCTTCGGTGGCCATGAGCAGTTCTTC. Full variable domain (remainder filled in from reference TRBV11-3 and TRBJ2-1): EAGVVQSPRYKIIEKKQPVAFWCNPISGHNTLYWYLQNLGQGPELLIRYENEEAVDDSQLPKDRFSAERLKGVDSTLKIQPAELGDSAVYLCASSFGGHEQFFGPGTRLTVL.

The CDR3 sequence is CASTILSGGSYNEQFF. DNA of the CDR3: TGTGCCAGCACCATCCTCAGCGGGGGGTCCTACAATGAGCAGTTCTTC. The J gene is TRBJ2-1, the V gene TRBV27; 9 bases line up with TRBD2. This CDR3 has 16 residues. J lost 1 base, V lost 7 bases, and 8 bases had no gene match. CDR1 MNHEY and CDR2 SMNVEV come from the germline V gene (reference sequence).

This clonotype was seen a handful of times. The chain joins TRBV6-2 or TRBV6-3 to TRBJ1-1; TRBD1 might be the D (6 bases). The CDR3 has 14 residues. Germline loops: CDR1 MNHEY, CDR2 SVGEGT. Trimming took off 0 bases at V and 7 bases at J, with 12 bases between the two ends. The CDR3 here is CASSYSRGTLEAFF. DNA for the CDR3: TGTGCCAGCAGTTACTCGCGGGGGACACTTGAAGCTTTCTTT.

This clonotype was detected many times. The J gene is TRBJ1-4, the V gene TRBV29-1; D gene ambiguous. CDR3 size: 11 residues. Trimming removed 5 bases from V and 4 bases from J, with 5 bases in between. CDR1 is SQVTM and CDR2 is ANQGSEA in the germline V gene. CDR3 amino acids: CSVSNNEKLFF. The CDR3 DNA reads TGCAGCGTTTCAAATAATGAAAAACTGTTTTTT. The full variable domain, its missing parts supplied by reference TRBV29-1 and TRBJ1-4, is SAVISQKPSRDICQRGTSLTIQCQVDSQVTMMFWYRQQPGQSLTLIATANQGSEATYESGFVIDKFPISRPNLTFSTLTVSNMSPEDSSIYLCSVSNNEKLFFGSGTQLSVL.

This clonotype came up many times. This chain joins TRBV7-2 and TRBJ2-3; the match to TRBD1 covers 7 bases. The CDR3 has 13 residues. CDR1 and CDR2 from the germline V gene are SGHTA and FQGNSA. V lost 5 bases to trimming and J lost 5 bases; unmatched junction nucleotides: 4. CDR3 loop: CASSRDRQDTQYF. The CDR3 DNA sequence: TGTGCCAGCAGCCGGGACAGACAAGATACGCAGTATTTT.

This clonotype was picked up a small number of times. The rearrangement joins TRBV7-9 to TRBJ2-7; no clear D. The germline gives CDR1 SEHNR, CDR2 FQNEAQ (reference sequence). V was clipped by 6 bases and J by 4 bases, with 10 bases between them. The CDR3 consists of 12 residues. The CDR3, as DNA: TGTGCCAGCAGGAAAGACACATACGAGCAGTACTTC. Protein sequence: CASRKDTYEQYF.

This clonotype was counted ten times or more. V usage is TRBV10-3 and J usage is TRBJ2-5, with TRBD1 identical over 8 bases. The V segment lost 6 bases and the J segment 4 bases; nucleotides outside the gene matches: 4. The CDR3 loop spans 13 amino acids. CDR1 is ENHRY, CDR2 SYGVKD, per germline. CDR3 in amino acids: CAISPTGGETQYF. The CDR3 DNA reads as TGTGCCATCAGCCCCACAGGGGGAGAGACCCAGTACTTC.

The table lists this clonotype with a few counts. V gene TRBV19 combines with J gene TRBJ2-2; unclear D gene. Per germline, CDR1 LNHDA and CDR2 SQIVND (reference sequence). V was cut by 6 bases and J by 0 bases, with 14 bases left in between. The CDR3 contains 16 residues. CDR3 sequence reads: CASSPRAAPNTGELFF. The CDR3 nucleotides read TGTGCCAGTAGCCCGCGAGCAGCACCGAACACCGGGGAGCTGTTTTTT.

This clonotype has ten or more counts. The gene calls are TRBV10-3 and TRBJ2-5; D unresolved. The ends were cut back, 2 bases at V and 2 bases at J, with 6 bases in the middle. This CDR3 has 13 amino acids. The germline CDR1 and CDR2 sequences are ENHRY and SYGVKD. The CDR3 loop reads CAISEEKQETQYF. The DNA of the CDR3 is TGTGCCATCAGTGAGGAGAAACAAGAGACCCAGTACTTC.

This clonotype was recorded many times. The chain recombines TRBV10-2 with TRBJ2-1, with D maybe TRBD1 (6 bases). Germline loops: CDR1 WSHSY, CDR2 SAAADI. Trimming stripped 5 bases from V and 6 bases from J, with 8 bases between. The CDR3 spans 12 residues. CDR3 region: CASSLQGNEQFF. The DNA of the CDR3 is TGCGCCAGCAGTTTACAGGGCAATGAGCAGTTCTTC.

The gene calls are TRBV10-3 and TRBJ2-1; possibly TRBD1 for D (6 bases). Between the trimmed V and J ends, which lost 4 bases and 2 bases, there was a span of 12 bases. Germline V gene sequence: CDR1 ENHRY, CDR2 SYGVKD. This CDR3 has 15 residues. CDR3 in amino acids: CAISGTGTTYNEQFF. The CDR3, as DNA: TGTGCCATCAGTGGCACAGGGACCACCTACAATGAGCAGTTCTTC.

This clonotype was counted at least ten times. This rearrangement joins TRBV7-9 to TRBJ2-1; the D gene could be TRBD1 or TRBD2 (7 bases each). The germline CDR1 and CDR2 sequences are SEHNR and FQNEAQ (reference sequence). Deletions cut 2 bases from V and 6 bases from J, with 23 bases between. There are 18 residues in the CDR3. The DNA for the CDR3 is TGTGCCAGCAGCTTAAATCCCCTAAGCGGGACAGCCGGCAATGAGCAGTTCTTC. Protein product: CASSLNPLSGTAGNEQFF. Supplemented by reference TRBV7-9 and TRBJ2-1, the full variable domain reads DTGVSQNPRHKITKRGQNVTFRCDPISEHNRLYWYRQTLGQGPEFLTYFQNEAQLEKSRLLSDRFSAERPKGSFSTLEIQRTEQGDSAMYLCASSLNPLSGTAGNEQFFGPGTRLTVL.

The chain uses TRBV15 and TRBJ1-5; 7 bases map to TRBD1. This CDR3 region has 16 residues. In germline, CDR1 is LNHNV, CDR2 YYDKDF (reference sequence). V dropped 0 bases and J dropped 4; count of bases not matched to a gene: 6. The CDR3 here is CATSRDRTGSNQPQHF. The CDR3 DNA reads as TGTGCCACCAGCAGAGACCGGACAGGCTCAAATCAGCCCCAGCATTTT.

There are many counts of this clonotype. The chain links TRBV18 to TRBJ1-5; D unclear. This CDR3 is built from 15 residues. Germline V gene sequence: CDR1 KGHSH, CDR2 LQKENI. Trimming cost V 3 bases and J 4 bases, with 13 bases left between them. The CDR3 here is CASSPYGQGNQPQHF. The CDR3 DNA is TGTGCCAGCTCACCTTACGGGCAAGGGAATCAGCCCCAGCATTTT.

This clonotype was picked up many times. The CDR3 sequence: CASSLLQGKGEQFF. In nucleotides, the CDR3 is TGCGCCAGCAGCTTACTACAGGGAAAAGGTGAGCAGTTCTTC. The chain uses TRBV5-1 and TRBJ2-1, with TRBD1 as a possible D gene (6 bases). The V end was cut by 2 bases, the J end by 9 bases, with 15 bases between. CDR1 and CDR2 from the germline V gene are SGHRS and YFSETQ. The CDR3 is 14 residues long.

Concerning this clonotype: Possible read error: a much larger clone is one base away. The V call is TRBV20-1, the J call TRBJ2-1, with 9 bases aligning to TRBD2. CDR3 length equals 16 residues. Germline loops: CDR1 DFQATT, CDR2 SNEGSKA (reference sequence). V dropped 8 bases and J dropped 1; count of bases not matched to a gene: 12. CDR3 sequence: CSTIAGGPWSYNEQFF. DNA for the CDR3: TGCAGTACTATTGCGGGGGGGCCGTGGTCCTACAATGAGCAGTTCTTC.

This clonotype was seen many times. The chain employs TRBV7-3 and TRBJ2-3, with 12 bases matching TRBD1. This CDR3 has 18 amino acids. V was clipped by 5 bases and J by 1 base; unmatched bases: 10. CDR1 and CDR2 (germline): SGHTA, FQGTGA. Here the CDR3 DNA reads TGTGCCAGCAGCGTCACCGGGACAGGGGGCTGGGGCACAGATACGCAGTATTTT. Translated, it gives CASSVTGTGGWGTDTQYF.